This T cell receptor (beta chain) was observed in a study of T-cell reconstitution after alpha-beta-depleted transplantation in children. Germline V gene lookup returns CDR1 LGHNA and CDR2 YSLEER. The CDR3 extends over 13 amino acids. With 1 base removed from V and 7 bases from J, the gap between germline ends came to 10 bases. The authors prepared the TCRbeta library with unique molecular identifiers. TCRdb passed the PCR reads through MiXCR, listing each CDR3 protein once. The repertoire consists of hundreds of thousands of distinct CDR3 sequences, with roughly 10% occurring once and the leading ten covering about 4.2%.

The rearrangement links TRBV4-3 to TRBJ1-1; D is undetermined. This receptor was obtained from a human donor who donated a stem cell graft to a child with acute myeloid leukemia. The sample was PBMCs from the stem cell graft donor, taken from the stem cell graft. For the CDR3, the DNA is TGCGCCAGCAGCCAAGGGCTAGGTTTTGAAGCTTTCTTT. Amino acid sequence: CASSQGLGFEAFF.